Following are 17 T cell receptor beta chains from one sample sequenced in a study of CD8+CD57+ T cells in acquired aplastic anemia. TCR beta VDJ and CDR3 profiling used genomic DNA as template. In TCRdb, the reads were re-called with MiXCR into one record per CDR3 protein. The data hold more than 100,000 distinct CDR3 sequences, with about 40% observed a single time. The sample consisted of sorted CD4+, CD8+, or CD8+CD57+ T cells (not recorded which) from PBMCs. These receptors were taken from a human donor in good health, serving as a control.

This clonotype was counted ten times or more. The V call is TRBV7-2, the J call TRBJ2-7; the match to TRBD2 covers 7 bases. CDR1 is SGHTA and CDR2 is FQGNSA in the germline V gene. The V segment lost 4 bases and the J segment 5 bases; nucleotides outside the gene matches: 5. CDR3 size: 13 residues. CDR3 coding DNA: TGTGCCAGCAGCTCACGAGCGGGGAACGAGCAGTACTTC. Amino acid sequence: CASSSRAGNEQYF.

The CDR3 DNA is TGTGCCAGCAGTGCTTGGGGTCGCGGCACCTCCGGGTCACCCCTCCACTTT. Translating it yields CASSAWGRGTSGSPLHF. This rearrangement joins TRBV25-1 to TRBJ1-6; D call uncertain. This CDR3 is 17 amino acids long. The ends were cut back, 4 bases at V and 10 bases at J, with 23 bases in the middle. CDR1 and CDR2 from the germline V gene are MGHDK and SYGVNS.

This clonotype was counted at least ten times. The chain is built from TRBV27 and TRBJ1-2; D unresolved. Germline CDR1 and CDR2: MNHEY and SMNVEV (reference sequence). The ends were cut back, 3 bases at V and 4 bases at J, with 9 bases in the middle. CDR3 length: 13 amino acids. The CDR3 sequence: CASSFAGGYGYTF. The DNA for the CDR3 is TGTGCCAGCAGTTTTGCTGGTGGCTATGGCTACACCTTC.

The V call is TRBV2, the J call TRBJ2-7; D gene ambiguous. CDR3 length equals 14 residues. In germline, CDR1 is SNHLY, CDR2 FYNNEI. Between the trimmed V and J ends, which lost 1 base and 0 bases, there was a span of 7 bases. The DNA for the CDR3 is TGTGCCAGCAGTGAAGGAACAGCCTCCTACGAGCAGTACGTC. It codes for CASSEGTASYEQYV.

Many counts were recorded for this clonotype. This rearrangement joins TRBV16 to TRBJ2-1; D unresolved. The length of the CDR3 is 17 residues. Per germline, CDR1 KGHSY and CDR2 FQNENV. The ends were cut back, 0 bases at V and 0 bases at J, with 12 bases in the middle. CDR3: CASSQSGHISSYNEQFF. Here the CDR3 DNA reads TGTGCCAGCAGCCAATCCGGGCACATCAGCTCCTACAATGAGCAGTTCTTC.

This clonotype has ten or more counts. V and J are TRBV12-3 or TRBV12-4 and TRBJ1-1, with D tentatively TRBD1 (5 bases). The germline V and J ends were trimmed by 1 base and 5 bases, with 11 bases remaining between them. The CDR3 length is 14 residues. The DNA of the CDR3 is TGTGCCAGCAGTTTAGGGGGTGGGGGAACTGAAGCTTTCTTT. Its protein product is CASSLGGGGTEAFF.

The chain uses TRBV29-1 and TRBJ1-1, with 8 bases fitting TRBD1. Trimming removed 4 bases from V and 1 base from J; junction bases left unmatched: 2. CDR3 length: 13 residues. In germline, CDR1 is SQVTM, CDR2 ANQGSEA. The CDR3 nucleotides read TGCAGCGTTGCCGGACAGGGGAACACTGAAGCTTTCTTT. It yields the protein CSVAGQGNTEAFF.

The chain links TRBV19 to TRBJ1-5; 8 nucleotides align to TRBD1. The CDR3 spans 15 residues. Looked up from germline, CDR1 is LNHDA and CDR2 is SQIVND (reference sequence). V lost 7 bases to trimming and J lost 0 bases; unmatched junction nucleotides: 5. CDR3 protein: CASNRGGVSNQPQHF. The DNA for the CDR3 is TGTGCCAGTAACAGGGGGGGGGTTAGCAATCAGCCCCAGCATTTT.

V usage is TRBV7-7 and J usage is TRBJ2-7; maybe TRBD1 (7 bases). This CDR3 contains 13 residues. Germline CDR1 SSHAT, CDR2 FNYEAQ (reference sequence). The V and J ends lost 5 bases and 8 bases respectively, with 16 bases between them. The CDR3 DNA reads as TGTGCCAGCAGCGCGGCAGGGGGGAGACAGCAGTACTTC. The encoded protein is CASSAAGGRQQYF.

V is TRBV15 and J is TRBJ2-1, with no clear D. CDR3 length: 15 residues. V shed 5 bases and J shed 6 bases, with 17 bases lying between them. Germline V gene data show CDR1 as LNHNV and CDR2 as YYDKDF (reference sequence). In DNA form, the CDR3 reads TGTGCCACCAGCTCATGGACGAGCGATGTCAATGAGCAGTTCTTC. Residues: CATSSWTSDVNEQFF.

The rearrangement uses TRBV5-6 and TRBJ2-7; TRBD2 agrees at 8 bases. V was pared by 0 bases and J by 6 bases, with 2 bases of the junction left unmatched. This CDR3 comprises 13 residues. Germline-derived CDR1 and CDR2 are SGHDT and YYEEEE. CDR3 DNA sequence: TGTGCCAGCAGCTTGGGGACTAGCACCGAGCAGTACGTC. Protein product: CASSLGTSTEQYV.

Regarding this clonotype: The junction differs from germline at one of its ends, possibly a read error. The V call is TRBV27, the J call TRBJ1-2, with 10 nucleotides matching TRBD1. Germline CDR1 is MNHEY and CDR2 is SMNVEV (reference sequence). The CDR3 length is 16 residues. The CDR3 region is CPSSLRHGQGDYGYTF. The CDR3 DNA follows: TGTCCCAGCAGTTTACGACATGGACAGGGGGACTATGGCTACACCTTC.

In its sample, this clonotype was seen many times. The CDR3 is CAISKGDSTGNQPQHF. DNA of the CDR3: TGTGCCATCAGTAAAGGGGACTCTACTGGCAATCAGCCCCAGCATTTT. This chain links TRBV10-3 with TRBJ1-5; a possible D gene is TRBD1 (5 bases). The germline V gene has CDR1 ENHRY and CDR2 SYGVKD. The V end lost 5 bases, the J end lost 2 bases, and 16 bases lay between the germline ends. CDR3 length equals 16 residues.

This rearrangement joins TRBV2 to TRBJ2-1; possibly TRBD1 for D (5 bases). Germline CDR1 is SNHLY and CDR2 is FYNNEI. The CDR3 is 13 residues long. V was trimmed by 3 bases and J by 5 bases, leaving 8 bases between them. The CDR3 DNA follows: TGTGCCAGCAGTGACAGGGTCCACAATGAGCAGTTCTTC. Amino acid sequence: CASSDRVHNEQFF. Full variable domain (missing parts from reference TRBV2 and TRBJ2-1): EPEVTQTPSHQVTQMGQEVILRCVPISNHLYFYWYRQILGQKVEFLVSFYNNEISEKSEIFDDQFSVERPDGSNFTLKIRSTKLEDSAMYFCASSDRVHNEQFFGPGTRLTVL.

The rearrangement joins TRBV2 to TRBJ1-5; D may be TRBD1 (5 bases). CDR1 and CDR2 (germline): SNHLY, FYNNEI. The CDR3 length is 17 residues. V lost 4 bases, J lost 2 bases, and 18 bases lay in between. The CDR3: CASSGAQGGYGNQPQHF. DNA of the CDR3: TGTGCCAGCAGTGGAGCTCAGGGAGGATATGGCAATCAGCCCCAGCATTTT. The variable domain in full, completed from reference TRBV2 and TRBJ1-5, reads EPEVTQTPSHQVTQMGQEVILRCVPISNHLYFYWYRQILGQKVEFLVSFYNNEISEKSEIFDDQFSVERPDGSNFTLKIRSTKLEDSAMYFCASSGAQGGYGNQPQHFGDGTRLSIL.

The rearrangement uses TRBV19 and TRBJ1-5; no clear D. The CDR3 runs 12 residues. V lost 3 bases, J lost 3 bases, and 3 bases lay in between. Germline values: CDR1 LNHDA, CDR2 SQIVND (reference sequence). CDR3 residues: CASSIVNQPQHF. The CDR3 nucleotides read TGTGCCAGTAGTATTGTCAATCAGCCCCAGCATTTT.

This clonotype was detected many times. The chain links TRBV12-3 or TRBV12-4 to TRBJ1-5; maybe TRBD1 (6 bases). The CDR3 extends over 16 amino acids. V lost 1 base and J lost 1, with 11 bases in between. The CDR3: CASSLGAGVSNQPQHF. DNA for the CDR3: TGTGCCAGCAGTTTAGGGGCAGGGGTGAGCAATCAGCCCCAGCATTTT.